The rows below give T cell receptor beta chains drawn from one sample of a study of T cell changes during pregnancy in multiple sclerosis. Some clones are missing from TCRdb's copy, which holds only in-frame ones; the method was immunoSEQ multiplex PCR. The sample includes some 41,000 clones, 94% of them seen just once. The sequenced sample was CD8+ T cells from peripheral blood mononuclear cells, obtained in the third trimester of pregnancy. The receptors come from a female donor with multiple sclerosis, enrolled in a pregnancy study. Both conserved end residues are part of each CDR3. D genes are given only for firm matches. Size tells how often a clone was seen (once, few, many) or the class of an expanded clone, and some rows leave it out.

.	.	TRBV30	TRBJ2-5	CAWSGVQETQYF	TGTGCCTGGAGCGGGGTCCAAGAGACCCAGTACTTC
TRBD1	.	TRBV5-1	TRBJ1-2	CASSSGQASTLRGYTF	TGCGCCAGCAGCTCTGGACAGGCGAGTACTCTTCGTGGCTACACCTTC
TRBD1	.	TRBV15	TRBJ1-1	CATSWEQGTEAFF	TGTGCCACCAGCTGGGAACAGGGGACTGAAGCTTTCTTT
TRBD1	.	TRBV10-3	TRBJ2-7	CAISDTDRDYEQYF	TGTGCCATCAGTGATACGGACAGGGACTACGAGCAGTACTTC
.	.	TRBV6-4	TRBJ2-3	CASSDGAHTDTQYF	TGTGCCAGCAGTGATGGGGCACACACAGATACGCAGTATTTT
TRBD2	.	TRBV5-1	TRBJ2-7	CANNRQELADYEQYF	TGCGCCAACAACCGGCAAGAACTAGCGGACTACGAGCAGTACTTC
TRBD2	.	TRBV19	TRBJ2-1	CASRTSGNAYNEQFF	TGTGCCAGCCGGACTAGCGGGAATGCCTACAATGAGCAGTTCTTC
.	once	TRBV10-3	TRBJ2-7	CAIGASVSSYEQYF	TGTGCCATCGGAGCCTCGGTCTCATCCTACGAGCAGTACTTC
.	.	TRBV7-9	TRBJ2-7	CASSFPGYEQYF	TGTGCCAGCAGCTTCCCGGGGTACGAGCAGTACTTC
.	.	TRBV4-1	TRBJ1-4	CASSQDMLMVGLFF	TGCGCCAGCAGCCAAGACATGTTAATGGTCGGACTGTTTTTT
TRBD2	.	TRBV14	TRBJ2-7	CASSQDTGGRSYEQYF	TGTGCCAGCAGCCAAGATACGGGCGGGAGATCCTACGAGCAGTACTTC
TRBD2	.	TRBV27	TRBJ2-7	CASTNLAGTSYEQYF	TGTGCCAGCACTAATCTAGCGGGGACGTCCTACGAGCAGTACTTC
.	.	TRBV19	TRBJ1-4	CASSRGRSEKLFF	TGTGCCAGTAGTAGGGGGAGGAGTGAAAAACTGTTTTTT
TRBD1	.	TRBV9	TRBJ2-1	CASSEGTGGYNEQFF	TGTGCCAGCAGCGAGGGGACAGGAGGTTACAATGAGCAGTTCTTC
TRBD1	.	TRBV7-2	TRBJ2-1	CASSRDSYNEQFF	TGTGCCAGCAGCCGGGACAGCTACAATGAGCAGTTCTTC
.	.	TRBV7-9	TRBJ2-3	CASSLSFGGSTDTQYF	TGTGCCAGCAGCTTAAGTTTCGGAGGGAGCACAGATACGCAGTATTTT
TRBD2	.	TRBV9	TRBJ2-7	CASSVGTSDYEQYF	TGTGCCAGCAGCGTAGGGACTAGCGACTACGAGCAGTACTTC
TRBD1	once	TRBV27	TRBJ1-2	CASSLFRGPRDGYTF	TGTGCCAGCAGTTTATTCAGGGGGCCTCGGGATGGCTACACCTTC
TRBD2	.	TRBV4-2	TRBJ2-2	CASSLPGLAGGTTGELFF	TGTGCCAGCAGCCTCCCGGGACTAGCGGGAGGTACTACCGGGGAGCTGTTTTTT
TRBD2	once	TRBV29-1	TRBJ2-7	CSVQLGLAGVYEQYF	TGCAGCGTTCAACTGGGACTAGCGGGAGTCTACGAGCAGTACTTC
.	.	TRBV11-3	TRBJ2-1	CASSLEAGPPYNEQFF	TGTGCCAGCAGCTTGGAGGCGGGACCTCCCTACAATGAGCAGTTCTTC
.	.	TRBV7-9	TRBJ2-7	CASSLGFGGALSYEQYF	TGTGCCAGCAGCTTAGGATTTGGGGGCGCCCTTAGCTACGAGCAGTACTTC
TRBD2	.	TRBV7-2	TRBJ2-7	CASSPKGGFSYEQYF	TGTGCCAGCAGCCCCAAGGGAGGGTTTTCCTACGAGCAGTACTTC
.	once	TRBV29-1	TRBJ2-7	CSVVEDSFYEQYF	TGCAGCGTCGTAGAGGACAGTTTCTACGAGCAGTACTTC
TRBD1	.	TRBV9	TRBJ1-2	CASSVGDRAGGYTF	TGTGCCAGCAGCGTAGGGGACAGGGCGGGTGGCTACACCTTC
.	.	TRBV5-6	TRBJ1-1	CASSLSLNTEAFF	TGTGCCAGCAGCTTATCCTTGAACACTGAAGCTTTCTTT
.	once	TRBV4-1	TRBJ2-1	CASSQGPGSYNEQFF	TGCGCCAGCAGCCAAGGGCCGGGCTCCTACAATGAGCAGTTCTTC
TRBD2	.	TRBV2	TRBJ2-1	CASTLDSGGPNEQFF	TGTGCCAGCACCCTTGATTCGGGAGGGCCCAATGAGCAGTTCTTC
.	.	TRBV19	TRBJ1-4	CASSIGAGLFF	TGTGCCAGTAGTATAGGAGCAGGACTGTTTTTT
.	once	TRBV11-2	TRBJ2-1	CASSLARDSIFEQFF	TGTGCCAGCAGCTTAGCGAGGGACTCCATTTTTGAGCAGTTCTTC
.	.	TRBV28	TRBJ2-3	CASSSFLGVVDTQYF	TGTGCCAGCAGTTCCTTTCTCGGAGTTGTTGATACGCAGTATTTT
TRBD1	.	TRBV10-3	TRBJ2-1	CAISESLGQGRNEQFF	TGTGCCATCAGTGAGTCGTTAGGACAGGGGAGGAATGAGCAGTTCTTC
.	.	TRBV19	TRBJ2-5	CASSPGGLETQYF	TGTGCCAGTAGTCCTGGGGGGTTGGAGACCCAGTACTTC
TRBD2	.	TRBV5-4	TRBJ2-5	CASSPGLAGVLPGETQYF	TGTGCCAGCAGCCCAGGACTAGCGGGAGTCCTCCCGGGTGAGACCCAGTACTTC
.	.	TRBV4-1	TRBJ1-3	CASSQPSGPGNTIYF	TGCGCCAGCAGCCAGCCTTCAGGGCCCGGAAACACCATATATTTT
.	.	TRBV21-1	TRBJ1-1	CASSKTRRGRMNTEAFF	TGTGCCAGCAGCAAAACCCGCCGGGGTCGAATGAACACTGAAGCTTTCTTT
.	.	TRBV7-9	TRBJ2-1	CASSWEPYNEQFF	TGTGCCAGCAGCTGGGAGCCCTACAATGAGCAGTTCTTC
.	.	TRBV5-1	TRBJ2-3	CASSLETGSTDTQYF	TGCGCCAGCAGCTTGGAAACCGGGAGCACAGATACGCAGTATTTT
.	.	TRBV2	TRBJ2-1	CARDSLTSGEQFF	TGTGCCAGGGACAGCCTCACTTCGGGGGAGCAGTTCTTC
.	.	TRBV7-9	TRBJ2-7	CASSYPGDTYEQYF	TGTGCCAGCAGCTACCCGGGAGACACCTACGAGCAGTACTTC
TRBD1	.	TRBV25-1	TRBJ2-3	CASSELQGAETDTQYF	TGTGCCAGCAGTGAATTACAGGGGGCAGAAACAGATACGCAGTATTTT
.	.	TRBV5-1	TRBJ1-1	CASSLEGAEAFF	TGCGCCAGCAGCTTGGAAGGGGCTGAAGCTTTCTTT
.	.	TRBV5-6	TRBJ2-3	CASSLGGGTDTQYF	TGTGCCAGCAGCTTGGGCGGGGGCACAGATACGCAGTATTTT
.	.	TRBV5-6	TRBJ2-1	CASSLGHPGYNEQFF	TGTGCCAGCAGCTTGGGGCACCCGGGGTACAATGAGCAGTTCTTC
.	.	TRBV19	TRBJ2-3	CAVRGLSTDTQYF	TGTGCCGTAAGGGGTCTTAGCACAGATACGCAGTATTTT
.	.	TRBV4-1	TRBJ2-7	CASSLWGWERYEQYF	TGCGCCAGCAGCCTTTGGGGTTGGGAGCGCTACGAGCAGTACTTC
TRBD1	.	TRBV27	TRBJ2-5	CASRATGADQETQYF	TGTGCCAGCAGAGCAACAGGGGCCGACCAAGAGACCCAGTACTTC
TRBD2	.	TRBV19	TRBJ2-1	CASSRTSGSLNEQFF	TGTGCCAGTAGTAGGACTAGCGGGAGTTTGAATGAGCAGTTCTTC